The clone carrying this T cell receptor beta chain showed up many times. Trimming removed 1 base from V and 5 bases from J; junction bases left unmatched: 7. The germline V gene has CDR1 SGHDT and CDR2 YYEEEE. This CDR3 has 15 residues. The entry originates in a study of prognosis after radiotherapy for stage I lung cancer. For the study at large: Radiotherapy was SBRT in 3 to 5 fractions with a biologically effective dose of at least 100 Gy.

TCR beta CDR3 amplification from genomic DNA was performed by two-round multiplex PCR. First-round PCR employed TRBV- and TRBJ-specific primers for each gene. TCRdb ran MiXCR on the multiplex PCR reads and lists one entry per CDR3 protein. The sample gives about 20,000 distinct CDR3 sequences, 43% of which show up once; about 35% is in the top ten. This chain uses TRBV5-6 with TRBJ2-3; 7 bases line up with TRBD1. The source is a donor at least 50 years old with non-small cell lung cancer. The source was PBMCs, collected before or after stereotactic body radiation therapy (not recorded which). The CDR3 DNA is TGTGCCAGCAGCTTGCCTGGACAGGTTGAAGATACGCAGTATTTT. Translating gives CASSLPGQVEDTQYF.